This T cell receptor beta chain appears in the sequencing data of a study of preoperative IRX-2 immunotherapy in early breast cancer. The treatment denotes: preoperative locoregional IRX-2 cytokine immunotherapy. This table comes from immunoSEQ multiplex PCR, and its TCRdb copy is limited to in-frame clones, with some not included. The table records approximately 34,000 clones, over 90% of them present only once. V shed 0 bases, J shed 3 bases, and the junction held 8 bases outside the gene matches. This CDR3 has 16 residues. Germline loops: CDR1 LGHNA, CDR2 YSLEER. Sampling was conducted from a patient treated with IRX-2 immunotherapy. The rearrangement links TRBV4-3 to TRBJ2-7; TRBD2 aligns across 7 bases. The receptor's source is a human donor with breast cancer. CDR3 residues: CASSQERSGTGYEQYF. CDR3 in DNA: TGCGCCAGCAGCCAAGAGAGAAGCGGGACTGGCTACGAGCAGTACTTC.